This T cell receptor beta chain was observed in a study of cytomegalovirus exposure and HLA in healthy donors. Study-wide context: Ancestry clustering placed about 80% of a few hundred genotyped donors in the Caucasian-associated cluster.

Whole-study results and caveats: Across all donors, roughly uniform sequencing depth was an assumption of the presence/absence analyses.

The PCR contained 60 Vbeta and 13 Jbeta primers. TCRdb's table, derived via immunoSEQ multiplex PCR, lists solely in-frame clones and lacks some. In the table there are under 250,000 clones, around 80% of which are singletons. As for this clone: What it recognizes is unknown.

The CDR3 extends over 15 amino acids. The germline gives CDR1 LGHNT, CDR2 FRNRAP. V was trimmed by 5 bases and J by 5 bases, leaving 16 bases between them. The TCR comes from a woman aged 60-75 years in good health and CMV-seropositive. This sequence joins TRBV12-5 and TRBJ1-5; possibly TRBD1 for D (6 bases). The specimen was PBMCs. The CDR3 nucleotides read TGTGCTAGTGGTCCCCCGGGGGGCCTAGATCAGCCCCAGCATTTT. This gives the protein CASGPPGGLDQPQHF.